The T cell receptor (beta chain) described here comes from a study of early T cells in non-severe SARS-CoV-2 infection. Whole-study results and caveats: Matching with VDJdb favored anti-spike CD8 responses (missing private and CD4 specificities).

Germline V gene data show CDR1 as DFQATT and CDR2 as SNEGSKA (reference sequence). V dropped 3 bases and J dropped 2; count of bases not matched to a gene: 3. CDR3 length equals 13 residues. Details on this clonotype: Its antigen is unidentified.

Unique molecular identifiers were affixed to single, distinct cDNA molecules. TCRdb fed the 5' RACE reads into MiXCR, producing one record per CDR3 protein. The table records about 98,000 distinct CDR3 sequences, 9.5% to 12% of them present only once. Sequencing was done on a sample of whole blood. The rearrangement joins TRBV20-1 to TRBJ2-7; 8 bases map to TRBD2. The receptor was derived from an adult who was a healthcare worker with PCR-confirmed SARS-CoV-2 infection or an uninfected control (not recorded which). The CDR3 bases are TGCAGTGCTAGCGGGAGGGGGGCCTACGAGCAGTACTTC. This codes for CSASGRGAYEQYF.